This TCR beta chain was captured in a study of cytomegalovirus exposure and HLA in healthy donors. Study outcomes and limitations: In an earlier analysis, in some 600 donors, most V segments appeared productive either ~87% or ~30% of the time. From TCR beta sequences, most subjects' HLA-A and HLA-B alleles were reportedly predicted accurately.

Germline V gives CDR1 SGHTA, CDR2 FQGNSA. V lost 1 base and J lost 2, with 7 bases in between. The CDR3 is 14 residues long. When sampled, the donors appeared nominally healthy, though they likely had unrecorded immune exposures. PCR employed 60 Vbeta and 13 Jbeta primers. Profiling relied on immunoSEQ multiplex PCR, and the TCRdb table lists in-frame clones only, not all of them. In the table there are 100,000 to 150,000 clones, 60% to 80% of which are singletons. As concerns this clone: Its matching antigen is unknown.

This sequence originates from a female donor in good health and CMV-seronegative. Sequenced sample: PBMCs. This chain joins TRBV7-2 and TRBJ2-3; tentative D call: TRBD2 (5 bases). CDR3 DNA sequence: TGTGCCAGCAGCTTAGTTAGCGCCACAGATACGCAGTATTTT. Amino acids: CASSLVSATDTQYF.